Below, 10 T cell receptor beta chains from the same sample are listed, as sequenced in a study of early T cells in non-severe SARS-CoV-2 infection. TCRdb fed the 5' RACE reads into MiXCR, producing one record per CDR3 protein. The sample lists about 47,000 distinct CDR3 sequences, more than 9.5% occurring once. Sequencing used whole blood. Receptor source: an adult who was a healthcare worker with PCR-confirmed SARS-CoV-2 infection or an uninfected control (not recorded which).

This clonotype appeared a few times. The gene calls are TRBV6-5 and TRBJ2-3; maybe TRBD1 (5 bases). V lost 8 bases to trimming and J lost 5 bases, with 14 bases between them. The CDR3 runs 13 residues. Germline V gene lookup returns CDR1 MNHEY and CDR2 SVGAGI. DNA of the CDR3: TGTGCCAGCCGAAGGGGCCTCCGAGATACGCAGTATTTT. Translating it yields CASRRGLRDTQYF.

This clonotype has a count of ten or more. J is TRBJ1-1 and V is TRBV11-1, with a possible D match to TRBD1 (6 bases). Germline V gives CDR1 SGHAT, CDR2 FQDESV (reference sequence). Trimming pared 3 bases from V and 7 bases from J, leaving 15 bases between. The CDR3 runs 14 residues. The CDR3 protein is CASSFRGTTDEAFF. Written as DNA, the CDR3 is TGTGCCAGCAGCTTTCGGGGGACAACAGATGAAGCTTTCTTT.

This clonotype appeared a few times. The chain recombines TRBV7-8 with TRBJ2-7; a possible D gene is TRBD2 (6 bases). V gave up 5 bases and J gave up 9 bases, with 17 bases separating them. The CDR3 extends over 13 amino acids. CDR1 SGHVS and CDR2 FQNEAQ come from the germline V gene. The CDR3 bases are TGTGCCAGCAGCCCAGGGACCTCCGGGGGGCAGTACTTC. Its translation: CASSPGTSGGQYF.

This clonotype appeared many times. The gene calls are TRBV29-1 and TRBJ1-1; D remains unclear. This CDR3 region has 12 residues. In germline, CDR1 is SQVTM, CDR2 ANQGSEA. The ends were cut back, 6 bases at V and 1 base at J, with 9 bases in the middle. CDR3 sequence: CSVVGENTEAFF. The CDR3 nucleotides read TGCAGCGTAGTAGGCGAGAACACTGAAGCTTTCTTT.

The rearrangement joins TRBV5-8 to TRBJ1-2; weak D call: TRBD1 (5 bases). Germline loops: CDR1 SGHTS, CDR2 YDEGEE. The CDR3 is 16 amino acids. V dropped 0 bases and J dropped 6 bases, with 18 bases sitting between them. The CDR3 protein is CASSLDGHIGANGYTF. CDR3 nucleotide sequence: TGTGCCAGCAGCTTGGATGGTCACATCGGGGCGAATGGCTACACCTTC.

This clonotype showed up many times. The CDR3 DNA reads as TGTGCCAGCAGCCAAGTCTCGGGACATATCGGGGAGCTGTTTTTT. It codes for CASSQVSGHIGELFF. V is TRBV11-2 and J is TRBJ2-2; D is perhaps TRBD1 (6 bases). Germline CDR1 SGHAT, CDR2 FQNNGV. The V and J ends lost 5 bases and 7 bases respectively, with 17 bases between them. This CDR3 has 15 residues.

This clonotype was picked up many times. This sequence joins TRBV10-1 and TRBJ2-7; 7 bases match TRBD1. Trimming removed 9 bases from V and 0 bases from J; junction bases left unmatched: 5. Germline V gene lookup returns CDR1 WNHNN and CDR2 SYGVQD (reference sequence). This CDR3 comprises 13 residues. The CDR3 is CARTRQGSYEQYF. As DNA, the CDR3 is TGCGCCAGAACCCGACAGGGCTCCTACGAGCAGTACTTC.

This clonotype was recorded at least ten times. This rearrangement joins TRBV7-9 to TRBJ2-5; TRBD1 matches at 9 bases. J gave up 4 bases and V 5 bases, and 5 bases lay outside the gene matches. The CDR3 consists of 14 residues. Germline CDR1 reads SEHNR; CDR2 reads FQNEAQ (reference sequence). CDR3 amino acids: CASSPGTGRETQYF. The DNA of the CDR3 is TGTGCCAGCAGCCCGGGGACAGGGAGAGAGACCCAGTACTTC.

This clonotype was counted between two and nine times. V usage is TRBV7-9 and J usage is TRBJ2-1; TRBD2 matches at 9 bases. The V gene end was trimmed by 6 bases and the J gene end by 6 bases; junction bases not matched to a gene: 6. The V gene's germline CDR1 is SEHNR and CDR2 FQNEAQ (reference sequence). The CDR3 has 14 amino acids. The CDR3 reads CASRSGTSFNEQFF. The CDR3 coding sequence is TGTGCCAGCAGATCCGGGACTAGCTTCAATGAGCAGTTCTTC.

This clonotype was recorded many times. This chain joins TRBV12-5 and TRBJ1-1; D perhaps matches TRBD1 (5 bases). Germline lookup yields CDR1 LGHNT and CDR2 FRNRAP. CDR3 size: 16 residues. Trimming took 3 bases from V and 4 from J, leaving 18 bases between them. CDR3 residues: CASGFRRTGLGTEAFF. DNA for the CDR3: TGTGCTAGTGGTTTTCGACGGACGGGGCTGGGCACTGAAGCTTTCTTT.